Given below is one TCR beta chain in context. Its antigen is currently unknown. Cells defined as naive were viable CD3+CD4+ or CD3+CD8+ and CCR7+CD45RA+CD45RO-CD95-CD27+CD28+. The data were obtained in a study of T cells after posttransplantation cyclophosphamide. General study findings and limits: Skin or GI-infiltrating T cells shared few TRB sequences with blood. Donor-recipient repertoire similarity was low at 1-2 months, rising over year one. Recipient CMV seropositivity and CMV reactivation strongly tracked TRB clonality.

Germline V gives CDR1 KGHSH, CDR2 LQKENI. CDR3 length: 18 amino acids. The J segment lost 2 bases and the V segment lost 3 bases, leaving 13 bases of the junction unmatched. Produced via immunoSEQ multiplex PCR; TCRdb's table is partial and in-frame only. The sample holds tens of thousands of clones, 91% seen once. Sequenced sample: naive CD4+ T cells sorted from blood. The sequence was obtained from a man aged 25 to 40 in good health and a related stem cell transplant donor. The chain uses TRBV18 and TRBJ2-7; 10 bases line up with TRBD1. The CDR3 nucleotides are TGTGCCAGCTCACCTCCTTTTTCGAGGACAGGGGGAACCTACGAGCAGTACTTC. It codes for CASSPPFSRTGGTYEQYF. The variable domain in full, completed from reference TRBV18 and TRBJ2-7, reads NAGVMQNPRHLVRRRGQEARLRCSPMKGHSHVYWYRQLPEEGLKFMVYLQKENIIDESGMPKERFSAEFPKEGPSILRIQQVVRGDSAAYFCASSPPFSRTGGTYEQYFGPGTRLTVT.